These 15 T cell receptor beta chains were sequenced from one sample in a study of blood T cell repertoires in COVID-19. Generated by immunoSEQ multiplex PCR, the TCRdb table keeps only in-frame clones and is missing some. The sample holds 120,000 to 150,000 clones, approximately 91% seen once. The material sequenced was peripheral blood. The origin of the receptors is a man aged 45-60 years with active or convalescent COVID-19.

This clone occurred a few times. The gene calls are TRBV6-2 or TRBV6-3 and TRBJ2-1, with TRBD2 identical over 11 bases. V shed 2 bases and J 10 bases; nucleotides not matched to a gene: 7. CDR3 size: 15 residues. Germline V gene lookup returns CDR1 MNHEY and CDR2 SVGEGT. CDR3 region: CASSYELAGGWEQFF. CDR3 sequence (DNA): TGTGCCAGCAGTTACGAGTTAGCGGGAGGGTGGGAGCAGTTCTTC.

The rearrangement uses TRBV28 and TRBJ2-1, with D unresolved. This CDR3 contains 12 residues. V was clipped by 4 bases and J by 7 bases, with 8 bases between them. CDR1 is MDHEN and CDR2 is SYDVKM in the germline V gene. This chain's CDR3 is CASSSRLNEQFF. Here the CDR3 DNA reads TGTGCCAGCAGTTCCCGTCTTAATGAGCAGTTCTTC.

V usage is TRBV28 and J usage is TRBJ2-5; 8 positions match TRBD1. In germline, CDR1 is MDHEN, CDR2 SYDVKM. The CDR3 sequence is 14 residues long. Trimming at V came to 4 bases and at J to 2 bases, leaving 3 bases not matched to a gene. CDR3 nucleotide sequence: TGTGCCAGCAGTTCGGACAGGGTTCAAGAGACCCAGTACTTC. As protein: CASSSDRVQETQYF.

The chain couples TRBV13 to TRBJ2-7, with TRBD1 identical over 8 bases. The junction had 4 bases not matched to a gene; V was cut back by 0 bases and J by 6 bases. The CDR3 totals 14 residues. Germline V gene lookup returns CDR1 PRHDT and CDR2 FYEKMQ (reference sequence). This CDR3 is CASSLGQGGREQYF. The CDR3 nucleotides are TGTGCCAGCAGCTTAGGACAGGGGGGACGCGAGCAGTACTTC.

The chain is built from TRBV29-1 and TRBJ2-3, with TRBD1 matching 9 bases. The CDR3 covers 15 residues. CDR1 and CDR2 (germline): SQVTM, ANQGSEA. V lost 6 bases and J lost 1; bases outside the gene matches: 8. The CDR3 DNA sequence: TGCAGCGTCGCTTCCGGGACAGGGCGCACAGATACGCAGTATTTT. Its translation is CSVASGTGRTDTQYF.

The rearrangement joins TRBV11-2 to TRBJ1-1; a possible D gene is TRBD1 (5 bases). This CDR3 is 14 amino acids long. V was trimmed by 7 bases and J by 5 bases, leaving 17 bases between them. The germline V gene encodes CDR1 SGHAT and CDR2 FQNNGV. The CDR3 DNA is TGTGCCAGCACCTTCCAGGGTCGCGTTACTGAAGCTTTCTTT. Its translation is CASTFQGRVTEAFF.

V and J are TRBV28 and TRBJ2-7; 11 bases map to TRBD2. Germline values: CDR1 MDHEN, CDR2 SYDVKM. The CDR3 totals 16 residues. Trimming took 4 bases from V and 2 from J; bases not matched to a gene: 7. This CDR3 reads CASSWTSGYLAYEQYF. The DNA of the CDR3 is TGTGCCAGCAGTTGGACTAGCGGGTACCTAGCCTACGAGCAGTACTTC.

The gene calls are TRBV7-9 and TRBJ2-7, with D tentatively TRBD2 (6 bases). The CDR3 length is 16 residues. Germline loops: CDR1 SEHNR, CDR2 FQNEAQ (reference sequence). V lost 2 bases to trimming and J lost 0 bases, with 14 bases between them. CDR3 amino acids: CASSLLGGGNSYEQYF. CDR3 sequence (DNA): TGTGCCAGCAGCTTATTGGGTGGCGGGAACTCCTACGAGCAGTACTTC.

V usage is TRBV9 and J usage is TRBJ2-1; D gene uncertain. The CDR3 totals 12 residues. The V and J ends lost 3 bases and 2 bases respectively, with 3 bases between them. Germline V gene sequence: CDR1 SGDLS, CDR2 YYNGEE. The CDR3 sequence: CASSDTYNEQFF. CDR3 nucleotides: TGTGCCAGCAGCGACACCTACAATGAGCAGTTCTTC.

The J gene is TRBJ2-5, the V gene TRBV28; tentatively, D is TRBD2 (6 bases). Germline V CDR1 and CDR2: MDHEN, SYDVKM. The CDR3 consists of 14 residues. V was shortened by 2 bases and J by 9 bases, with 16 bases between the two germline ends. CDR3 amino acids: CASSLAAAGGAQYF. CDR3 bases: TGTGCCAGCAGTTTAGCGGCAGCCGGAGGGGCCCAGTACTTC.

This rearrangement joins TRBV6-1 to TRBJ1-4, with D perhaps TRBD1 (5 bases). Trimming stripped 0 bases from V and 8 bases from J, with 10 bases between. The germline V gene encodes CDR1 MNHNS and CDR2 SASEGT. The CDR3 totals 14 residues. DNA of the CDR3: TGTGCCAGCAGTGAAGCGGGGGGGAGGGAAAAACTGTTTTTT. The encoded protein is CASSEAGGREKLFF.

The chain couples TRBV5-8 to TRBJ2-7; 9 bases fit TRBD1. This CDR3 region has 14 residues. The ends lost 1 base at V and 2 bases at J; junction bases unmatched: 1. Germline V gene lookup returns CDR1 SGHTS and CDR2 YDEGEE. CDR3 DNA: TGTGCCAGCAGCTTGAGGACAGGGGCCTACGAGCAGTACTTC. It yields the protein CASSLRTGAYEQYF.

This clone showed up just once. The rearrangement links TRBV5-1 to TRBJ2-7; 12 nucleotides match TRBD1. The CDR3 contains 14 residues. CDR1 and CDR2 (germline): SGHRS, YFSETQ. The trim removed 3 bases at V and 6 bases at J, leaving 4 bases unmatched. The CDR3 loop is CASSYGDRGPEQYF. Here the CDR3 DNA reads TGCGCCAGCAGCTACGGGGACAGGGGGCCCGAGCAGTACTTC. Filled out from reference TRBV5-1 and TRBJ2-7, the complete variable domain reads KAGVTQTPRYLIKTRGQQVTLSCSPISGHRSVSWYQQTPGQGLQFLFEYFSETQRNKGNFPGRFSGRQFSNSRSEMNVSTLELGDSALYLCASSYGDRGPEQYFGPGTRLTVT.

This chain connects TRBV10-3 to TRBJ2-7; 13 positions match TRBD2. CDR1 is ENHRY, CDR2 SYGVKD, per germline. V dropped 6 bases and J dropped 4; count of bases not matched to a gene: 12. The CDR3 is 17 residues long. This CDR3 is CAIRRTSGRSETYEQYF. The CDR3 coding sequence is TGTGCCATCAGGAGGACTAGCGGGAGATCGGAAACGTACGAGCAGTACTTC.

This clone was seen just once. The genes are TRBV5-1 and TRBJ2-3; 7 bases agree with TRBD2. The CDR3 consists of 16 residues. V shed 0 bases and J 3 bases; nucleotides not matched to a gene: 7. CDR1 and CDR2 (germline): SGHRS, YFSETQ. The CDR3 region has the DNA TGCGCCAGCAGCTTGGTGCGGGGCGGGAGAACAGATACGCAGTATTTT. Its translation is CASSLVRGGRTDTQYF. The whole variable domain, filled in from reference TRBV5-1 and TRBJ2-3, reads KAGVTQTPRYLIKTRGQQVTLSCSPISGHRSVSWYQQTPGQGLQFLFEYFSETQRNKGNFPGRFSGRQFSNSRSEMNVSTLELGDSALYLCASSLVRGGRTDTQYFGPGTRLTVL.